This T cell receptor (beta chain) was identified in a study of blood T cell repertoires in COVID-19. About the research overall: Some COVID-19 samples were acute and others convalescent; all came from the United States, Italy and Spain. PBMCs, B-cell-depleted T cells, or T cells provided the cDNA or gDNA that made up the material.

Sequenced by immunoSEQ multiplex PCR; TCRdb stores in-frame clones only, minus some. The sample includes 280,000 or so clones, about four fifths of them seen just once. Germline lookup yields CDR1 LNHNV and CDR2 YYDKDF (reference sequence). This CDR3 has 18 amino acids. Trimming removed 5 bases from V and 0 bases from J, with 17 bases in between. The chain uses TRBV15 and TRBJ1-6; perhaps TRBD1 as D (6 bases). This sequence originates from a woman aged 50 to 60 who had recovered from COVID-19. The specimen was peripheral blood. In DNA, the CDR3 is TGTGCCACCAGCCACCGGACAGTTTTTAGCTCCTATAATTCACCCCTCCACTTT. As protein: CATSHRTVFSSYNSPLHF. Looking up the rest from reference TRBV15 and TRBJ1-6 gives the full variable domain: DAMVIQNPRYQVTQFGKPVTLSCSQTLNHNVMYWYQQKSSQAPKLLFHYYDKDFNNEADTPDNFQSRRPNTSFCFLDIRSPGLGDTAMYLCATSHRTVFSSYNSPLHFGNGTRLTVT.